The clone carrying this T cell receptor beta chain showed up many times. TCRdb reprocessed the 5' RACE reads with MiXCR, giving one entry per CDR3 protein. The sample contains around 690,000 distinct CDR3 sequences, 21% of which appear only once. The CDR3 sequence is 12 residues long. Germline-derived CDR1 and CDR2 are MNHEY and SVGAGI. The V end was cut by 6 bases, the J end by 2 bases, with 7 bases between. This specimen belongs to a study of identical twins. All donors were healthy Caucasians. The data also belong to a second study, concerning T cells expressing NK-cell markers.

Source material: PBMCs. The rearrangement joins TRBV6-5 to TRBJ1-2; D unclear. This receptor was obtained from a woman younger than 35 in good health. CDR3 protein: CASRTVNYGYTF. The CDR3 nucleotides read TGTGCCAGCAGGACGGTCAACTATGGCTACACCTTC.